What follows are 6 T cell receptor beta chains derived from one specimen sequenced in a study of CD8+CD57+ T cells in acquired aplastic anemia. Profiling that covered TCR beta VDJ and CDR3 relied on genomic DNA as its template. In TCRdb, the reads were re-called with MiXCR into one record per CDR3 protein. The sample contains 110,000 or so distinct CDR3 sequences, under 60% of which appear only once. Individuals selected for sequencing had exhibited CD8+CD57+ cell expansion on flow cytometry. The sequencing input was sorted CD4+, CD8+, or CD8+CD57+ T cells (not recorded which) from PBMCs. These receptors all come from a human donor with aplastic anemia.

Ten or more counts support this clonotype. The chain links TRBV6-5 to TRBJ2-3, with 10 bases lining up with TRBD2. V dropped 4 bases and J dropped 3; count of bases not matched to a gene: 10. The CDR3 runs 17 residues. CDR1 and CDR2 (germline): MNHEY, SVGAGI. The CDR3 loop reads CASSSWLAGDRTDTQYF. The CDR3 DNA reads as TGTGCCAGCAGTTCCTGGCTAGCGGGGGACCGAACAGATACGCAGTATTTT.

This chain connects TRBV7-2 to TRBJ2-7; 7 positions agree with TRBD1. Germline V CDR1 and CDR2: SGHTA, FQGNSA. V was pared by 0 bases and J by 0 bases, with 2 bases of the junction left unmatched. The CDR3 consists of 15 residues. CDR3 coding DNA: TGTGCCAGCAGCTTAGCTGGGGACAGCTCCTACGAGCAGTACTTC. Its protein is CASSLAGDSSYEQYF.

Many counts were recorded for this clonotype. The V call is TRBV9, the J call TRBJ2-2, with TRBD2 matching over 9 bases. The J segment lost 2 bases and the V segment lost 6 bases, leaving 5 bases of the junction unmatched. In germline, CDR1 is SGDLS, CDR2 YYNGEE. CDR3 size: 15 residues. CDR3 nucleotide sequence: TGTGCCAGCACAGCTAGCGGGGTAAACACCGGGGAGCTGTTTTTT. Translation gives CASTASGVNTGELFF.

The chain couples TRBV10-2 to TRBJ1-2; maybe TRBD1 (5 bases). This CDR3 comprises 12 residues. The V and J ends lost 1 base and 9 bases respectively, with 9 bases between them. Germline CDR1 and CDR2: WSHSY and SAAADI. The CDR3 protein is CASSELGGSYTF. The CDR3 DNA follows: TGCGCCAGCAGTGAGTTGGGGGGAAGCTACACCTTC.

This clonotype was seen at least ten times. The V gene is TRBV7-2, the J gene TRBJ2-7; 7 nucleotides align to TRBD2. This CDR3 has 14 residues. Per the germline V gene, CDR1 is SGHTA and CDR2 is FQGNSA. Unmatched junction bases numbered 8, after V lost 5 bases and J lost 4 bases. In nucleotides, the CDR3 is TGTGCCAGCAGCCCTGGACTAGAGATTTACGAGCAGTACTTC. Protein product: CASSPGLEIYEQYF.

This clonotype was counted ten times or more. The V call is TRBV4-1, the J call TRBJ1-5, with D uncertain. CDR1 MGHRA and CDR2 YSYEKL come from the germline V gene. Trimming shortened V by 0 bases and J by 11 bases, and 11 bases separated the two germline ends. There are 13 residues in the CDR3. The CDR3 protein is CASSQDLRTTQHF. The CDR3, as DNA: TGCGCCAGCAGCCAAGATTTACGGACTACCCAGCATTTT.